This T cell receptor beta chain was identified during a study of T cell responses to AZD1222 COVID-19 vaccine. Study-level findings and limits: Of the AZD1222 recipients, only 5 to 7 were seropositive at baseline. The donor group comprised mostly white British people and more females; the analysis possibly underestimated clonal diversity.

The data were produced by immunoSEQ multiplex PCR, yet TCRdb's version contains in-frame clones alone and is incomplete. Its table lists more than 110,000 clones. J gave up 0 bases and V 6 bases, and 12 bases lay outside the gene matches. Germline V CDR1 and CDR2: MDHEN, SYDVKM. CDR3 size: 18 residues. Remarks on this clone: Antigen specificity is unknown.

What was sequenced was peripheral blood. The clonotype was recovered from an adult in good health. The J gene is TRBJ2-1, the V gene TRBV28; 9 nucleotides line up with TRBD2. The CDR3 loop is CASSRPGLAKSSYNEQFF. CDR3 DNA: TGTGCCAGCAGCCGCCCGGGACTAGCCAAAAGCTCCTACAATGAGCAGTTCTTC.